The entry that follows covers one TCR beta chain sequence. Its antigen is undetermined. Assay used: immunoSEQ multiplex PCR; TCRdb lists only in-frame clones, some missing. The sample includes fewer than 200,000 clones, approximately 86% seen only once; the top ten take approximately 0.49%. Trimming removed 5 bases from V and 7 bases from J; junction bases left unmatched: 12. Germline-derived CDR1 and CDR2 are SGHAT and FQNNGV. The CDR3 is 17 amino acids. The data originate from a study of T cell responses to AZD1222 COVID-19 vaccine. Study-level findings and limits: Nearly half of spike-specific TCRs reportedly target variant regions that are unmutated in the B.1.351 and B.1.1.7 variants. Only a handful of AZD1222 recipients, several in all, had baseline seropositivity. Spike-specific TCR breadth and depth went up after people got two AZD1222 doses.

The clonotype comes from an adult in good health. The chain carries TRBV11-2 and TRBJ2-1; 12 nucleotides match TRBD2. The input for sequencing was peripheral blood, taken on day 0 of AZD1222 vaccination. The CDR3 region has the DNA TGTGCCAGCAGCACCTTAAGGCTAGCGGGGGGGCTTAATGAGCAGTTCTTC. Translating gives CASSTLRLAGGLNEQFF.